This T cell receptor (beta chain) is from a study of T-cell reconstitution after alpha-beta-depleted transplantation in children. A TCRbeta library incorporating unique molecular identifiers was prepared. TCRdb recomputed calls from the PCR reads with MiXCR, one row per CDR3 protein. The table shows hundreds of thousands of distinct CDR3 sequences, with 16% occurring only once. The CDR3 covers 15 residues. Per the germline V gene, CDR1 is LNHNV and CDR2 is YYDKDF (reference sequence). The trim removed 7 bases at V and 8 bases at J, leaving 11 bases unmatched. The source of this sequence is a human donor who donated a stem cell graft to a child with acute myeloid leukemia. The chain links TRBV15 to TRBJ2-2; 9 nucleotides match TRBD1. This specimen consisted of PBMCs from the stem cell graft donor, obtained from the stem cell graft. CDR3 protein: CATTTRTGAKGELFF. In DNA, the CDR3 is TGTGCCACCACCACTCGGACAGGGGCGAAAGGGGAGCTGTTTTTT.